What follows are 25 T cell receptor beta chains derived from one specimen sequenced in a study of human T cells and chemical hapten exposure (dated by TCRdb to the early 2020s). This specimen's time point label, interpreted: patch test 2, 6 weeks after DPC sensitization. What this sample's treatment or condition label stands for: therapeutic diphenylcyclopropenone sensitization with weekly scalp DPC. Library construction relied on RACE. The instrument given in TCRdb is NextSeq 500. TCRdb itself trimmed the public reads at Q25 with fastp, ran MiXCR and retained productive beta chains. For every CDR3 protein sequence, its rows merge into one entry that carries the most common genes and DNA. The sample table shows about 73,000 distinct CDR3 sequences, and 8.5% are seen once. The top ten hold about 3.5% of the sample. The material was whole blood, obtained in connection with sensitization to the hapten diphenylcyclopropenone (DPC). The receptors stem from a woman aged 45 to 65 with alopecia areata. Some clones in this sample may be carry-over from other donors' samples.

This clonotype was seen a handful of times. V usage is TRBV7-2 and J usage is TRBJ2-3; D ambiguous. Germline CDR1 and CDR2: SGHTA and FQGNSA. CDR3 size: 13 residues. V was trimmed by 2 bases and J by 7 bases, leaving 10 bases between them. This CDR3 reads CASSLPTLNTQYF. The CDR3 DNA reads TGTGCCAGCAGCTTACCGACCCTTAATACGCAGTATTTT.

This clonotype was found a few times. The V and J genes are TRBV6-5 and TRBJ1-2; unclear D gene. V lost 8 bases, J lost 4 bases, and 14 bases lay in between. This CDR3 has 13 amino acids. Germline V CDR1 and CDR2: MNHEY, SVGAGI. DNA of the CDR3: TGTGCCAGCGCCAACCGGGCCTCCTATGGCTACACCTTC. Residues: CASANRASYGYTF.

The table lists this clonotype with many counts. The chain is built from TRBV18 and TRBJ1-1; D unclear. V was cut by 4 bases and J by 1 base, with 7 bases left in between. The CDR3 sequence is 13 residues long. CDR1 is KGHSH and CDR2 is LQKENI in the germline V gene. The CDR3 spells CASSQGQNTEAFF. Here the CDR3 DNA reads TGTGCCAGCTCACAGGGTCAGAACACTGAAGCTTTCTTT.

This clonotype occurred many times. The rearrangement uses TRBV20-1 and TRBJ1-4; D uncertain. The V and J ends lost 5 bases and 8 bases respectively, with 15 bases between them. The CDR3 totals 13 residues. Germline CDR1 is DFQATT and CDR2 is SNEGSKA (reference sequence). CDR3 nucleotide sequence: TGCAGTGCTCCCGGGATAAGGAAAGAAAAACTGTTTTTT. It yields the protein CSAPGIRKEKLFF.

The chain combines TRBV20-1 with TRBJ1-1, with 8 positions matching TRBD1. The CDR3 covers 13 residues. Trimming removed 3 bases from V and 4 bases from J; junction bases left unmatched: 4. Germline values: CDR1 DFQATT, CDR2 SNEGSKA (reference sequence). The CDR3 region has the DNA TGCAGTGCTAGGGAAACAGGGGGCACTGAAGCTTTCTTT. Its protein product is CSARETGGTEAFF.

V usage is TRBV29-1 and J usage is TRBJ2-3; D gene uncertain. Trimming left V 3 bases short and J 5 bases short, with 6 bases between. Germline CDR1 is SQVTM and CDR2 is ANQGSEA. This CDR3 comprises 11 residues. This CDR3 reads CSVESLDTQYF. For the CDR3, the DNA is TGCAGCGTTGAGAGCTTAGATACGCAGTATTTT.

This clonotype has more than one count but fewer than ten. The V call is TRBV28, the J call TRBJ2-4; D call uncertain. V lost 2 bases and J lost 8, with 10 bases in between. CDR3 length: 13 residues. Germline loops: CDR1 MDHEN, CDR2 SYDVKM. CDR3 DNA: TGTGCCAGCAGTTTAAGTAAGTGGGACATTCAGTACTTC. Protein: CASSLSKWDIQYF.

This clonotype was counted many times. The chain carries TRBV20-1 and TRBJ1-4, with a weak D call TRBD1 (5 bases). The germline V gene encodes CDR1 DFQATT and CDR2 SNEGSKA (reference sequence). The CDR3 totals 15 residues. V lost 1 base and J lost 4, with 13 bases in between. CDR3 sequence: CSARVEGRGNEKLFF. Here the CDR3 DNA reads TGCAGTGCTAGAGTGGAAGGGAGGGGTAATGAAAAACTGTTTTTT.

J is TRBJ1-2 and V is TRBV11-2; tentative D call: TRBD1 (6 bases). V lost 11 bases and J lost 3, with 19 bases in between. Per germline, CDR1 SGHAT and CDR2 FQNNGV. The length of the CDR3 is 14 residues. The CDR3 region has the DNA TGTGCCTTGGGCCCCGGGGGGCAAGACTATGGCTACACCTTC. Translation: CALGPGGQDYGYTF.

This clonotype was seen repeatedly, ten times or more. The rearrangement joins TRBV6-5 to TRBJ1-4; 7 nucleotides align to TRBD1. Germline trimming cut 6 bases from V and 5 bases from J; bases unmatched to any gene: 12. The CDR3 is 16 residues long. The V gene's germline CDR1 is MNHEY and CDR2 SVGAGI. CDR3 coding DNA: TGTGCCAGCAGCCTGACCCCGGGACAGATCAATGAAAAACTGTTTTTT. Amino acid sequence: CASSLTPGQINEKLFF.

This clonotype was picked up many times. The chain combines TRBV3-1 with TRBJ1-2; D is perhaps TRBD1 (6 bases). The germline gives CDR1 LGHDT, CDR2 YNNKEL (reference sequence). V lost 0 bases to trimming and J lost 7 bases, with 18 bases between them. This CDR3 is 16 amino acids long. The CDR3 loop reads CASSQDPGGRLPGYTF. CDR3 DNA sequence: TGTGCCAGCAGCCAAGATCCGGGGGGCAGGCTACCTGGCTACACCTTC.

The V call is TRBV12-3 or TRBV12-4, the J call TRBJ2-7; D remains unclear. V dropped 6 bases and J dropped 3 bases, with 6 bases sitting between them. There are 11 residues in the CDR3. The CDR3: CASSLNYEQYF. The CDR3 bases are TGTGCCAGCAGCCTGAACTACGAGCAGTACTTC.

This clonotype was recorded a few times. The chain carries TRBV11-2 and TRBJ2-2; TRBD1 matches at 8 bases. V lost 5 bases, J lost 0 bases, and 14 bases stayed unmatched. The length of the CDR3 is 19 residues. From germline, CDR1 is SGHAT and CDR2 FQNNGV. The CDR3 DNA is TGTGCCAGCAGCCCCGAGGGCGGGACAGGCGTCTCGAACACCGGGGAGCTGTTTTTT. This codes for CASSPEGGTGVSNTGELFF.

The gene calls are TRBV2 and TRBJ1-2, with D possibly being TRBD1 (5 bases). V was clipped by 4 bases and J by 13 bases, with 16 bases between them. This CDR3 contains 12 residues. CDR1 is SNHLY, CDR2 FYNNEI, per germline. In nucleotides, the CDR3 is TGTGCCAGCAGTGCCGGGTACGGGGGGGGCACCTTC. Its translation is CASSAGYGGGTF.

V usage is TRBV9 and J usage is TRBJ2-1; D uncertain. The CDR3 sequence is 12 residues long. The ends were cut back, 4 bases at V and 6 bases at J, with 8 bases in the middle. CDR1 SGDLS and CDR2 YYNGEE come from the germline V gene. Written as DNA, the CDR3 is TGTGCCAGCAGCACTGCTCGCAATGAGCAGTTCTTC. This encodes CASSTARNEQFF.

This clonotype was seen ten or more times. This rearrangement joins TRBV29-1 to TRBJ2-7; maybe TRBD1 (5 bases). Germline CDR1 and CDR2: SQVTM and ANQGSEA. Deletions cut 6 bases from V and 4 bases from J, with 13 bases between. The CDR3 extends over 12 amino acids. The CDR3: CSVQGQGYEQYF. CDR3 nucleotide sequence: TGCAGCGTGCAGGGTCAAGGGTACGAGCAGTACTTC.

The chain links TRBV5-1 to TRBJ2-1; the D call may be TRBD1 or TRBD2 (7 bases each). With 0 bases removed from V and 4 bases from J, the gap between germline ends came to 14 bases. The CDR3 runs 16 residues. The germline CDR1 and CDR2 sequences are SGHRS and YFSETQ. CDR3 region: CASSLATGRVYNEQFF. For the CDR3, the DNA is TGCGCCAGCAGCTTGGCGACAGGGAGGGTTTACAATGAGCAGTTCTTC.

This clonotype was seen a handful of times. The chain carries TRBV2 and TRBJ1-4, with D unresolved. This CDR3 contains 15 residues. The germline V and J ends were trimmed by 0 bases and 5 bases, with 10 bases remaining between them. From germline, CDR1 is SNHLY and CDR2 FYNNEI. CDR3 protein: CASSEALKRNEKLFF. The CDR3 DNA reads TGTGCCAGCAGTGAAGCGCTCAAGAGGAATGAAAAACTGTTTTTT.

The chain uses TRBV7-2 and TRBJ1-2; D is unresolved. This CDR3 is built from 14 residues. Germline CDR1 and CDR2: SGHTA and FQGNSA. V was trimmed by 4 bases and J by 6 bases, leaving 15 bases between them. CDR3 coding DNA: TGTGCCAGCAGCTCCCTTCAGGTTGTTGATGGCTACACCTTC. Encoded protein: CASSSLQVVDGYTF. The whole variable domain, filled in from reference TRBV7-2 and TRBJ1-2, reads GAGVSQSPSNKVTEKGKDVELRCDPISGHTALYWYRQSLGQGLEFLIYFQGNSAPDKSGLPSDRFSAERTGGSVSTLTIQRTQQEDSAVYLCASSSLQVVDGYTFGSGTRLTVV.

The chain joins TRBV3-1 to TRBJ1-2; the D is unclear. The V end lost 0 bases, the J end lost 4 bases, and 12 bases lay between the germline ends. Germline V gives CDR1 LGHDT, CDR2 YNNKEL (reference sequence). This CDR3 has 15 residues. CDR3 DNA: TGTGCCAGCAGCCAAGATCCGTACGCAGGCTATGGCTACACCTTC. Translated: CASSQDPYAGYGYTF.

The chain has TRBV5-1 and TRBJ2-2, with no clear D. The CDR3 sequence is 15 residues long. Germline V gene sequence: CDR1 SGHRS, CDR2 YFSETQ. Between the trimmed V and J ends, which lost 5 bases and 8 bases, there was a span of 19 bases. CDR3 coding DNA: TGCGCCAGCAGTCCTCGGACGGATCGACAAGGGGAGCTGTTTTTT. As protein: CASSPRTDRQGELFF.

This clonotype was picked up many times. V is TRBV5-1 and J is TRBJ1-1, with D possibly matching TRBD1 (5 bases). V lost 4 bases, J lost 2 bases, and 15 bases lay in between. Looked up from germline, CDR1 is SGHRS and CDR2 is YFSETQ. This CDR3 comprises 15 residues. The CDR3 loop is CASSTTTVPNTEAFF. For the CDR3, the DNA is TGCGCCAGCAGCACCACGACAGTTCCTAACACTGAAGCTTTCTTT.

The chain employs TRBV20-1 and TRBJ2-7, with TRBD2 matching 11 bases. After removal of 6 bases from V and 7 bases from J, the junction contained 14 bases not matched to a gene. Germline-derived CDR1 and CDR2 are DFQATT and SNEGSKA (reference sequence). The CDR3 spans 15 residues. The CDR3 sequence is CSAPSGSGGAWEQYF. The CDR3 DNA sequence: TGCAGTGCCCCCTCTGGTAGCGGGGGGGCCTGGGAGCAGTACTTC.

The CDR3: CASSYSVGGGDLAEQFF. CDR3 bases: TGTGCCAGCAGTTACTCGGTAGGGGGTGGTGATCTAGCTGAGCAGTTCTTC. The gene calls are TRBV6-5 and TRBJ2-1; maybe TRBD1 (6 bases). Trimming took 0 bases from V and 9 from J, leaving 21 bases between them. The CDR3 spans 17 residues. Germline CDR1 and CDR2: MNHEY and SVGAGI.

This clonotype came up a few times. The V and J genes are TRBV5-8 and TRBJ1-1; D gene ambiguous. Between the trimmed V and J ends, which lost 0 bases and 1 base, there was a span of 10 bases. The CDR3 totals 15 residues. Per germline, CDR1 SGHTS and CDR2 YDEGEE. The CDR3 protein is CASSLDPVGNTEAFF. The CDR3 nucleotides read TGTGCCAGCAGCTTGGATCCGGTCGGGAACACTGAAGCTTTCTTT.